What follows are 22 T cell receptor beta chains derived from one specimen sequenced in a study of blood T cell repertoires in COVID-19. TCRdb's table, derived via immunoSEQ multiplex PCR, lists solely in-frame clones and lacks some. In the table there are under 350,000 clones, about 89% of which are singletons. Sequenced: PBMCs or T cells enriched from blood (not recorded which). These receptors originate from a woman between 18 and 30 years old who had recovered from COVID-19.

The chain has TRBV15 and TRBJ2-3; the D gene is possibly TRBD2 (5 bases). CDR3 length: 15 residues. The germline CDR1 and CDR2 sequences are LNHNV and YYDKDF (reference sequence). The V and J ends lost 2 bases and 0 bases respectively, with 9 bases between them. The CDR3 region is CATSRLALSTDTQYF. CDR3 DNA sequence: TGTGCCACCAGCAGACTAGCACTTAGCACAGATACGCAGTATTTT.

This rearrangement joins TRBV9 to TRBJ2-4, with D tentatively TRBD1 (7 bases). Germline V gives CDR1 SGDLS, CDR2 YYNGEE. The length of the CDR3 is 15 residues. The V gene lost 0 bases and the J gene lost 11 bases, with 18 bases spanning the gap. This chain's CDR3 is CASSVVGVQGGLQYF. For the CDR3, the DNA is TGTGCCAGCAGCGTAGTAGGAGTCCAGGGGGGTCTTCAGTACTTC. The full variable domain, with the rest looked up from reference TRBV9 and TRBJ2-4, is DSGVTQTPKHLITATGQRVTLRCSPRSGDLSVYWYQQSLDQGLQFLIQYYNGEERAKGNILERFSAQQFPDLHSELNLSSLELGDSALYFCASSVVGVQGGLQYFGAGTRLSVL.

For this clone: The sample carries other DNA sequences with the same CDR3. The genes are TRBV11-2 and TRBJ1-3, with TRBD1 as a possible D gene (6 bases). Germline V gene sequence: CDR1 SGHAT, CDR2 FQNNGV. V was clipped by 5 bases and J by 1 base, with 9 bases between them. The CDR3 runs to 14 residues. In nucleotides, the CDR3 is TGTGCCAGCAGCCCAGGGGTTTCTGGAAACACCATATATTTT. It is translated as CASSPGVSGNTIYF.

The chain recombines TRBV29-1 with TRBJ1-2, with 11 bases that match TRBD1. In germline, CDR1 is SQVTM, CDR2 ANQGSEA. CDR3 length: 13 residues. With V trimmed by 8 bases and J by 7 bases, 9 bases remained unmatched. The CDR3 spells CSTRTGGAGGYTF. CDR3 sequence (DNA): TGCAGCACCAGGACAGGGGGCGCGGGTGGCTACACCTTC.

The rearrangement uses TRBV27 and TRBJ1-4, with 8 bases that match TRBD1. Per germline, CDR1 MNHEY and CDR2 SMNVEV (reference sequence). The length of the CDR3 is 14 residues. Germline trimming cut 6 bases from V and 6 bases from J; bases unmatched to any gene: 6. This CDR3 reads CASRTRGLYEKLFF. The CDR3 DNA reads as TGTGCCAGCAGAACCAGGGGGCTTTATGAAAAACTGTTTTTT. The full variable domain, rest sourced from reference TRBV27 and TRBJ1-4, is EAQVTQNPRYLITVTGKKLTVTCSQNMNHEYMSWYRQDPGLGLRQIYYSMNVEVTDKGDVPEGYKVSRKEKRNFPLILESPSPNQTSLYFCASRTRGLYEKLFFGSGTQLSVL.

CDR3: CASSNWGSQADTQYF. The DNA for the CDR3 is TGTGCCAGTAGCAACTGGGGCTCCCAGGCAGATACGCAGTATTTT. This chain joins TRBV19 and TRBJ2-3; maybe TRBD1 (5 bases). Trimming shortened V by 6 bases and J by 4 bases, and 17 bases separated the two germline ends. The CDR3 is 15 amino acids. Germline assignment: CDR1 LNHDA and CDR2 SQIVND (reference sequence).

This clone was seen more than once but under ten times. This chain joins TRBV4-3 and TRBJ1-1; D gene ambiguous. V was pared by 5 bases and J by 6 bases, with 16 bases between. This CDR3 is 14 amino acids long. Germline V lookup: CDR1 LGHNA, CDR2 YSLEER. The CDR3 is CASSFRVEEAEAFF. Here the CDR3 DNA reads TGCGCCAGCAGCTTTAGGGTGGAGGAGGCTGAAGCTTTCTTT.

The chain employs TRBV10-2 and TRBJ2-6, with TRBD2 matching over 7 bases. V lost 10 bases and J lost 2; bases outside the gene matches: 2. Germline CDR1 reads WSHSY; CDR2 reads SAAADI. The length of the CDR3 is 13 residues. The CDR3 loop is CATGGPGANVLTF. The DNA for the CDR3 is TGCGCCACGGGAGGACCTGGGGCCAACGTCCTGACTTTC.

The chain joins TRBV28 to TRBJ1-5; perhaps TRBD1 as D (6 bases). In germline, CDR1 is MDHEN, CDR2 SYDVKM. V lost 6 bases and J lost 0, with 12 bases in between. The CDR3 length is 15 residues. The CDR3 protein is CASSLDSDSNQPQHF. CDR3 nucleotide sequence: TGTGCCAGCAGCCTGGACAGCGATAGCAATCAGCCCCAGCATTTT.

This clone was detected a few times. The genes are TRBV19 and TRBJ1-1; D is unclear. Germline values: CDR1 LNHDA, CDR2 SQIVND (reference sequence). Trimming stripped 6 bases from V and 5 bases from J, with 10 bases between. This CDR3 spans 12 amino acids. DNA for the CDR3: TGTGCCAGTAGCCCACTCGGGACTGAAGCTTTCTTT. Encoded protein: CASSPLGTEAFF.

The chain recombines TRBV5-4 with TRBJ2-1, with 11 bases aligning to TRBD2. V was pared by 4 bases and J by 8 bases, with 8 bases of the junction left unmatched. This CDR3 is built from 15 residues. The germline V gene has CDR1 SGHNT and CDR2 YYREEE (reference sequence). CDR3 region: CASSLSLAGAYEQFF. The CDR3 nucleotides are TGTGCCAGCAGCCTTTCACTAGCGGGAGCCTATGAGCAGTTCTTC.

The gene calls are TRBV19 and TRBJ2-3; 8 bases map to TRBD2. J was trimmed by 5 bases and V by 3 bases; bases with no gene match: 7. The V gene's germline CDR1 is LNHDA and CDR2 SQIVND (reference sequence). CDR3 length: 15 amino acids. CDR3 in DNA: TGTGCCAGTAGTATTAACCCCAGCGGGGGAGATACGCAGTATTTT. Translated, it gives CASSINPSGGDTQYF.

The chain couples TRBV7-7 to TRBJ2-3, with a tentative D call TRBD2 (5 bases). Germline V gene data show CDR1 as SSHAT and CDR2 as FNYEAQ (reference sequence). The length of the CDR3 is 15 residues. Trimming left V 3 bases short and J 2 bases short, with 12 bases between. CDR3 sequence reads: CASSFSDSNTDTQYF. The CDR3 coding sequence is TGTGCCAGCAGCTTTAGCGATTCTAACACAGATACGCAGTATTTT. Together with reference TRBV7-7 and TRBJ2-3, the CDR3 gives the full variable domain: GAGVSQSPRYKVTKRGQDVTLRCDPISSHATLYWYQQALGQGPEFLTYFNYEAQPDKSGLPSDRFSAERPEGSISTLTIQRTEQRDSAMYRCASSFSDSNTDTQYFGPGTRLTVL.

The chain couples TRBV4-3 to TRBJ1-4; a weak D match, TRBD1 (6 bases). The CDR3 contains 16 residues. Germline CDR1 is LGHNA and CDR2 is YSLEER. V was pared by 0 bases and J by 11 bases, with 19 bases between. In nucleotides, the CDR3 is TGCGCCAGCAGCCAAGATACGGGGGGCGCTTTTGGGAAACTGTTTTTT. Translation: CASSQDTGGAFGKLFF.

J is TRBJ1-2 and V is TRBV4-1; weak D call: TRBD1 (6 bases). The germline V and J ends were trimmed by 4 bases and 4 bases, with 16 bases remaining between them. CDR1 and CDR2 (germline): MGHRA, YSYEKL. The CDR3 spans 15 residues. The CDR3 DNA reads TGCGCCAGCAGCCCCGGCGACAGGTACTCCTATGGCTACACCTTC. The encoded protein is CASSPGDRYSYGYTF.

The gene calls are TRBV5-1 and TRBJ2-7; D unresolved. The V and J ends lost 4 bases and 0 bases respectively, with 14 bases between them. The CDR3 loop spans 15 amino acids. CDR1 SGHRS and CDR2 YFSETQ come from the germline V gene. For the CDR3, the DNA is TGCGCCAGCAGCAACCCCCGGCGGAACTCCTACGAGCAGTACTTC. This encodes CASSNPRRNSYEQYF.

The V call is TRBV27, the J call TRBJ2-7; 8 nucleotides align to TRBD1. This CDR3 region has 16 residues. The germline V gene has CDR1 MNHEY and CDR2 SMNVEV (reference sequence). V lost 2 bases to trimming and J lost 3 bases; unmatched junction nucleotides: 9. The CDR3: CASSLAGGGPYYEQYF. As DNA, the CDR3 is TGTGCCAGCAGTTTAGCAGGGGGCGGACCATACTACGAGCAGTACTTC.

The sample holds one count of this clone. This chain connects TRBV5-8 to TRBJ2-5; 10 positions match TRBD1. Looked up from germline, CDR1 is SGHTS and CDR2 is YDEGEE. After removal of 4 bases from V and 4 bases from J, the junction contained 10 bases not matched to a gene. The CDR3 runs to 16 residues. CDR3 protein: CASSPGQGGIGETQYF. The CDR3 nucleotides are TGTGCCAGCAGCCCCGGACAGGGGGGCATCGGAGAGACCCAGTACTTC.

This clone was seen only once. The DNA for the CDR3 is TGTGCCAGCAGCGCGGGGACTAGCGGCTACGAGCAGTACTTC. It is translated as CASSAGTSGYEQYF. This chain uses TRBV11-2 with TRBJ2-7; 11 nucleotides line up with TRBD2. This CDR3 is built from 14 residues. The germline V gene has CDR1 SGHAT and CDR2 FQNNGV. V shed 5 bases and J 3 bases; nucleotides not matched to a gene: 3.

The chain couples TRBV25-1 to TRBJ2-7; D is perhaps TRBD2 (7 bases). The CDR3 length is 15 residues. Trimming removed 6 bases at V and 1 base at J, with 16 bases between. Germline-derived CDR1 and CDR2 are MGHDK and SYGVNS. The CDR3 region is CASSLQGGGSYEQYF. Written as DNA, the CDR3 is TGTGCCAGCAGCCTACAGGGAGGGGGGTCCTACGAGCAGTACTTC.

This clone was seen a single time. The chain carries TRBV19 and TRBJ1-5; 8 bases line up with TRBD1. CDR3 size: 15 residues. V gave up 5 bases and J gave up 5 bases; unmatched junction bases: 8. Germline assignment: CDR1 LNHDA and CDR2 SQIVND (reference sequence). The CDR3 DNA sequence: TGTGCCAGTAGTGTGCCCGGGACAGGCGATCAGCCCCAGCATTTT. Translating gives CASSVPGTGDQPQHF. The complete variable domain, with remaining parts taken from reference TRBV19 and TRBJ1-5, reads DGGITQSPKYLFRKEGQNVTLSCEQNLNHDAMYWYRQDPGQGLRLIYYSQIVNDFQKGDIAEGYSVSREKKESFPLTVTSAQKNPTAFYLCASSVPGTGDQPQHFGDGTRLSIL.

V is TRBV3-1 (or the pseudogene TRBV3-2) and J is TRBJ2-7; TRBD1 matches at 9 bases. This CDR3 is built from 14 residues. V shed 3 bases and J 2 bases; nucleotides not matched to a gene: 2. Germline V CDR1 and CDR2: LGHDT, YNNKEL (reference sequence). The CDR3 region is CASSQTGGAYEQYF. The DNA for the CDR3 is TGTGCCAGCAGCCAGACAGGGGGGGCCTACGAGCAGTACTTC.